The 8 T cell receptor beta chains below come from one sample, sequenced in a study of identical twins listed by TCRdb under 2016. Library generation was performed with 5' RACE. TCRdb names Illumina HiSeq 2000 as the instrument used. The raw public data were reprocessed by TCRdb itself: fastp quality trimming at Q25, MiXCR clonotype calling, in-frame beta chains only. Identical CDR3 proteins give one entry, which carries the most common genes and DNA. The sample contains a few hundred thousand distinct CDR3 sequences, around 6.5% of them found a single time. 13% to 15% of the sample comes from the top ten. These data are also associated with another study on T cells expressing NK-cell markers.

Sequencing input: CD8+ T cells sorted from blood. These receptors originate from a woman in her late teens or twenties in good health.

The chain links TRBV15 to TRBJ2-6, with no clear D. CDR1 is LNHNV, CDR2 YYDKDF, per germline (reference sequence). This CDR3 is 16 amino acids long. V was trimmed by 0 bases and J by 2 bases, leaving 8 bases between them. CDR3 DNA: TGTGCCACCAGCAGAGATTTAAGGGCTGGGGCCAACGTCCTGACTTTC. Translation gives CATSRDLRAGANVLTF.

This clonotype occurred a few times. The CDR3 sequence: CASSAFGNEQFF. DNA for the CDR3: TGTGCCAGCAGCGCTTTCGGGAATGAGCAGTTCTTC. V and J are TRBV9 and TRBJ2-1; D is uncertain. The CDR3 is made up of 12 amino acids. The V gene's germline CDR1 is SGDLS and CDR2 YYNGEE. V was shortened by 3 bases and J by 7 bases, with 8 bases between the two germline ends.

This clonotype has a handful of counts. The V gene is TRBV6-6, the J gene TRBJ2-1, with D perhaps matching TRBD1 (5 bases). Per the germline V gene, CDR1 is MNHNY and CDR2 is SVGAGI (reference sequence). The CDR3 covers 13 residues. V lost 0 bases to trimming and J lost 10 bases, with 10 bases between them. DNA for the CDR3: TGTGCCAGCAGTTACTCGTCGGCAGGGGAGCAGTTCTTC. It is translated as CASSYSSAGEQFF.

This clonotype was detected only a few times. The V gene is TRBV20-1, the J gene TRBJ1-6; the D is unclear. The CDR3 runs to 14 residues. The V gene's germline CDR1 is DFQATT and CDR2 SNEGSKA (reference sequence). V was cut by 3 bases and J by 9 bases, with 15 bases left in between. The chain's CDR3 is CSAREGWDSSPLHF. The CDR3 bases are TGCAGTGCTAGGGAAGGATGGGATTCTTCACCCCTCCACTTT.

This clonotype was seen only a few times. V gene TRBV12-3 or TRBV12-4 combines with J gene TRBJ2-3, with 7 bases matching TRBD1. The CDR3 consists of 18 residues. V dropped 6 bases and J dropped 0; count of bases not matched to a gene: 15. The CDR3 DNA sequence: TGTGCCAGCAGCTCCGTCTCCACAGGGGATGCTAGCACAGATACGCAGTATTTT. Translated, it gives CASSSVSTGDASTDTQYF.

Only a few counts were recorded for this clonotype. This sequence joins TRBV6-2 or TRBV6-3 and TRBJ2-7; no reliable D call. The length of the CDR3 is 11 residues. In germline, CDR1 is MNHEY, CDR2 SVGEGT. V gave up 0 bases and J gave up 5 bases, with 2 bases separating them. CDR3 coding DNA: TGTGCCAGCAGTTACTCGAACGAGCAGTACTTC. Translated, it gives CASSYSNEQYF.

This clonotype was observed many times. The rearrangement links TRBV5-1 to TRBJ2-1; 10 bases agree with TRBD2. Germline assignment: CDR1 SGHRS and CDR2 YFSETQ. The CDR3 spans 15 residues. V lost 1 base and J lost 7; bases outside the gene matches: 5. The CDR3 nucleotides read TGCGCCAGCAGCTTGTTTGTAGCGGGAGGTAATGAGCAGTTCTTC. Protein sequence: CASSLFVAGGNEQFF.

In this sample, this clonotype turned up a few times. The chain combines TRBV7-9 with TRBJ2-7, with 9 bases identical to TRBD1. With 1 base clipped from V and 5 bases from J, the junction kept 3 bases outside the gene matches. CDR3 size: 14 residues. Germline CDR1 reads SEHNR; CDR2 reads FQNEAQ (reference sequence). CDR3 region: CASSLGGTGNEQYF. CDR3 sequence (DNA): TGTGCCAGCAGCTTAGGAGGGACAGGGAACGAGCAGTACTTC. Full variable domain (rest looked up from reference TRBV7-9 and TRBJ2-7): DTGVSQNPRHKITKRGQNVTFRCDPISEHNRLYWYRQTLGQGPEFLTYFQNEAQLEKSRLLSDRFSAERPKGSFSTLEIQRTEQGDSAMYLCASSLGGTGNEQYFGPGTRLTVT.